This T cell receptor (beta chain) was identified in a study of CD8 T cells in Susac syndrome. V was cut by 8 bases and J by 5 bases, with 12 bases left in between. Germline loops: CDR1 LNHDA, CDR2 SQIVND (reference sequence). There are 13 residues in the CDR3. Concerning this clonotype itself: Its matching antigen is unknown.

Reverse transcription of about 0.5 to 1 ug RNA was carried out with random hexamers. TCRdb reprocessed the immunoSEQ multiplex PCR reads via MiXCR and lists one record per CDR3 protein. Of approximately 300,000 distinct CDR3 sequences in the sample, 70% to 90% were seen once. Study-level points and caveats: By the study's own acknowledgment, its TCR sequencing and HLA analysis included relatively few individuals.

This chain connects TRBV19 to TRBJ2-2; no firm D call. The receptor was derived from a human donor with multiple sclerosis. The specimen was CD8+ T cells from PBMCs. The CDR3 region is CASALVGTGELFF. The CDR3 DNA reads as TGTGCCAGTGCATTAGTGGGAACCGGGGAGCTGTTTTTT.